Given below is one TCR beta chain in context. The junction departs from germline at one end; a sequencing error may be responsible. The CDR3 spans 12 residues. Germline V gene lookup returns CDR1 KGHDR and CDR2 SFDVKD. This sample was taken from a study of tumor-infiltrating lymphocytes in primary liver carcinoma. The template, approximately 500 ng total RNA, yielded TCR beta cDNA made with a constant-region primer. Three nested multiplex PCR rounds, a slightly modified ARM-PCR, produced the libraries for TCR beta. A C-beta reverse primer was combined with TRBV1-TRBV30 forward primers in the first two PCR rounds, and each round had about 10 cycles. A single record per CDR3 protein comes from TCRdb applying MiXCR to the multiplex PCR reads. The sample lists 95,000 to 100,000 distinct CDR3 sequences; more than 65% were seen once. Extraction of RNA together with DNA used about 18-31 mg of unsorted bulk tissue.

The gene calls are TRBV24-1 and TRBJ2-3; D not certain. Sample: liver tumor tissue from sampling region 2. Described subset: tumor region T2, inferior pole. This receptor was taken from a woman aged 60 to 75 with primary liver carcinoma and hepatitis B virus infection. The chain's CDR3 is CATSGNTDTRYF. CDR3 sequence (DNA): TGTGCCACCAGTGGTAACACAGATACGCGGTATTTT.